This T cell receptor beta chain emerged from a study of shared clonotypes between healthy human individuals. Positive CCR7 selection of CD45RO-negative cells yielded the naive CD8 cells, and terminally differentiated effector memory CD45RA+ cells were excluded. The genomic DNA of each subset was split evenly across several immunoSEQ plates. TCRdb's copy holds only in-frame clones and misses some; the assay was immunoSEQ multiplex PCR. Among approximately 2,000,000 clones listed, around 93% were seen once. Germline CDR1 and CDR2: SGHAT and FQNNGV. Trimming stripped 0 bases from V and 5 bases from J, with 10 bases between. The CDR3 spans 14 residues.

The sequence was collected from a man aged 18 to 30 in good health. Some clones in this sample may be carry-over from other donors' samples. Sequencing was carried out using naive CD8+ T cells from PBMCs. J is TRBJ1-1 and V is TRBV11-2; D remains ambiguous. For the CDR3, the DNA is TGTGCCAGCAGCTTAGATCCGAGGAGTACTGAAGCTTTCTTT. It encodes CASSLDPRSTEAFF.